One sample yielded the 31 T cell receptor beta chains listed below, sequenced in a study of blood T cell repertoires in COVID-19. Here immunoSEQ multiplex PCR was the method, and the copy in TCRdb shows in-frame clones only, minus some. The table lists 280,000 or so clones, around 84% of them singletons. Material: PBMCs or T cells enriched from blood (not recorded which). Receptors were obtained from a woman between 50 and 59 years old who had recovered from COVID-19.

The chain employs TRBV30 and TRBJ1-2; D is unresolved. Trimming stripped 2 bases from V and 0 bases from J, with 10 bases between. Germline V gives CDR1 GTSNPN, CDR2 SVGIG (reference sequence). The length of the CDR3 is 14 residues. The CDR3 region is CAWSLLGANYGYTF. DNA of the CDR3: TGTGCCTGGAGTCTCTTAGGAGCTAACTATGGCTACACCTTC. Combining the CDR3 with reference TRBV30 and TRBJ1-2 gives the whole variable domain SQTIHQWPATLVQPVGSPLSLECTVEGTSNPNLYWYRQAAGRGLQLLFYSVGIGQISSEVPQNLSASRPQDRQFILSSKKLLLSDSGFYLCAWSLLGANYGYTFGSGTRLTVV.

The V gene is TRBV7-8, the J gene TRBJ2-5, with D uncertain. The CDR3 extends over 14 amino acids. Germline-derived CDR1 and CDR2 are SGHVS and FQNEAQ. Trimming removed 2 bases from V and 2 bases from J, with 9 bases in between. In DNA, the CDR3 is TGTGCCAGCAGCTTACGCACATCACAAGAGACCCAGTACTTC. It specifies CASSLRTSQETQYF.

The chain is built from TRBV9 and TRBJ2-7; D gene ambiguous. V lost 0 bases and J 6 bases, leaving 19 bases between the germline ends. Germline loops: CDR1 SGDLS, CDR2 YYNGEE. The CDR3 consists of 16 residues. The CDR3 DNA is TGTGCCAGCAGCGTAGACGGCAGTGGAGAAGAGGCCGAGCAGTACTTC. This gives the protein CASSVDGSGEEAEQYF.

This clone has just a few counts. The rearrangement joins TRBV11-3 to TRBJ2-1, with TRBD2 as a possible D gene (6 bases). Trimming took off 3 bases at V and 13 bases at J, with 10 bases between the two ends. CDR3 size: 11 residues. Germline loops: CDR1 SGHNT, CDR2 YENEEA. CDR3 protein: CASSLGTEQFF. The CDR3 DNA follows: TGTGCCAGCAGCTTGGGGACTGAACAGTTCTTC.

This clone was recorded once. The CDR3 loop is CASSTGQGRVGVEKLFF. DNA for the CDR3: TGTGCCAGCAGCACGGGACAAGGGAGGGTGGGTGTTGAAAAACTGTTTTTT. The chain uses TRBV9 and TRBJ1-4, with D maybe TRBD1 (6 bases). Trimming shortened V by 4 bases and J by 7 bases, and 23 bases separated the two germline ends. From germline, CDR1 is SGDLS and CDR2 YYNGEE. The CDR3 is made up of 17 amino acids.

V gene TRBV7-9 combines with J gene TRBJ1-5; tentative D call: TRBD1 (6 bases). V lost 1 base and J 2 bases, leaving 12 bases between the germline ends. This CDR3 is built from 16 residues. Per the germline V gene, CDR1 is SEHNR and CDR2 is FQNEAQ (reference sequence). CDR3 in amino acids: CASSLGARGRNQPQHF. The DNA of the CDR3 is TGTGCCAGCAGCTTAGGGGCCAGGGGTCGCAATCAGCCCCAGCATTTT.

This sequence joins TRBV6-5 and TRBJ1-6; 8 bases match TRBD1. CDR1 is MNHEY, CDR2 SVGAGI, per germline. V was clipped by 2 bases and J by 13 bases; unmatched bases: 4. CDR3 size: 13 residues. The CDR3, as DNA: TGTGCCAGCAGTTACGAGACAGGGGTTCCCCTCCACTTT. Its translation is CASSYETGVPLHF.

The J gene is TRBJ1-1, the V gene TRBV30, with D unresolved. The CDR3 length is 13 residues. Germline lookup yields CDR1 GTSNPN and CDR2 SVGIG (reference sequence). Deletions cut 0 bases from V and 4 bases from J, with 9 bases between. The CDR3 reads CAWSVQRATEAFF. The CDR3 region has the DNA TGTGCCTGGAGTGTACAGAGGGCCACTGAAGCTTTCTTT.

This chain joins TRBV19 and TRBJ2-3, with D possibly TRBD2 on 6 matching bases. From germline, CDR1 is LNHDA and CDR2 SQIVND (reference sequence). This CDR3 spans 15 amino acids. The V gene lost 3 bases and the J gene lost 4 bases, with 14 bases spanning the gap. CDR3 in DNA: TGTGCCAGTAGTATGGGGCTAGCGCAGTCAGATACGCAGTATTTT. Translating gives CASSMGLAQSDTQYF. The whole variable domain, filled in from reference TRBV19 and TRBJ2-3, reads DGGITQSPKYLFRKEGQNVTLSCEQNLNHDAMYWYRQDPGQGLRLIYYSQIVNDFQKGDIAEGYSVSREKKESFPLTVTSAQKNPTAFYLCASSMGLAQSDTQYFGPGTRLTVL.

This clone was counted between two and nine times. The rearrangement joins TRBV6-6 to TRBJ2-4; D is possibly TRBD2 (7 bases). Germline CDR1 MNHNY, CDR2 SVGAGI (reference sequence). The CDR3 spans 18 residues. V gave up 6 bases and J gave up 0 bases, with 21 bases separating them. The CDR3 DNA is TGTGCCAGCAGACGAGGGGGGGCAGCCCCCCTAGCCAAAAACATTCAGTACTTC. Protein sequence: CASRRGGAAPLAKNIQYF.

The chain couples TRBV7-2 to TRBJ2-4; 10 bases line up with TRBD2. Trimming at V came to 4 bases and at J to 2 bases, leaving 11 bases not matched to a gene. The CDR3 runs to 18 residues. In germline, CDR1 is SGHTA, CDR2 FQGNSA. CDR3 residues: CASSYATRAGGPKNIQYF. CDR3 sequence (DNA): TGTGCCAGCAGCTATGCGACTCGAGCGGGGGGGCCCAAAAACATTCAGTACTTC.

This clone came up once. The chain employs TRBV19 and TRBJ1-5; D is possibly TRBD1 (6 bases). Trimming pared 2 bases from V and 1 base from J, leaving 15 bases between. This CDR3 spans 17 amino acids. CDR1 is LNHDA and CDR2 is SQIVND in the germline V gene (reference sequence). CDR3 in amino acids: CASSIMRGGASNQPQHF. Here the CDR3 DNA reads TGTGCCAGTAGTATAATGAGGGGGGGGGCGAGCAATCAGCCCCAGCATTTT. Full variable domain (remainder filled in from reference TRBV19 and TRBJ1-5): DGGITQSPKYLFRKEGQNVTLSCEQNLNHDAMYWYRQDPGQGLRLIYYSQIVNDFQKGDIAEGYSVSREKKESFPLTVTSAQKNPTAFYLCASSIMRGGASNQPQHFGDGTRLSIL.

The CDR3 sequence is CASSFQDGSGNTIYF. In DNA form, the CDR3 reads TGTGCCAGCAGTTTTCAGGATGGATCTGGAAACACCATATATTTT. The rearrangement uses TRBV28 and TRBJ1-3; D not certain. CDR3 length equals 15 residues. V lost 3 bases and J lost 1, with 10 bases in between. Looked up from germline, CDR1 is MDHEN and CDR2 is SYDVKM.

This clone is a singleton in its sample. CDR3 in amino acids: CASSDIAAPRGETQYF. CDR3 in DNA: TGTGCCAGCAGTGATATAGCGGCCCCTCGCGGAGAGACCCAGTACTTC. This chain uses TRBV6-1 with TRBJ2-5; D might be TRBD2 (6 bases). This CDR3 contains 16 residues. The V end lost 3 bases, the J end lost 4 bases, and 18 bases lay between the germline ends. Germline V gene data show CDR1 as MNHNS and CDR2 as SASEGT.

V and J are TRBV30 and TRBJ1-1; no definite D call. Germline V lookup: CDR1 GTSNPN, CDR2 SVGIG (reference sequence). The CDR3 consists of 19 residues. V lost 6 bases, J lost 0 bases, and 29 bases lay in between. CDR3 in amino acids: CACHWGAPNRFTMNTEAFF. CDR3 nucleotides: TGTGCCTGTCACTGGGGAGCCCCCAACCGCTTCACCATGAACACTGAAGCTTTCTTT.

This clone was counted a few times. The rearrangement links TRBV7-9 to TRBJ1-1; D might be TRBD1 (6 bases). V lost 2 bases to trimming and J lost 5 bases, with 27 bases between them. This CDR3 comprises 19 residues. Germline CDR1 is SEHNR and CDR2 is FQNEAQ (reference sequence). CDR3 residues: CASSLSSLSLVRGRTEAFF. CDR3 DNA: TGTGCCAGCAGCTTAAGTTCTCTGAGTTTAGTCAGGGGAAGAACTGAAGCTTTCTTT.

This sequence joins TRBV5-1 and TRBJ1-4; 9 nucleotides align to TRBD1. CDR1 SGHRS and CDR2 YFSETQ come from the germline V gene. CDR3 size: 17 residues. The V segment lost 4 bases and the J segment 6 bases; nucleotides outside the gene matches: 13. The CDR3 here is CASSVVPTGGSDEKLFF. CDR3 nucleotides: TGCGCCAGCAGCGTTGTCCCTACAGGGGGCTCAGATGAAAAACTGTTTTTT. The full variable domain, its missing parts supplied by reference TRBV5-1 and TRBJ1-4, is KAGVTQTPRYLIKTRGQQVTLSCSPISGHRSVSWYQQTPGQGLQFLFEYFSETQRNKGNFPGRFSGRQFSNSRSEMNVSTLELGDSALYLCASSVVPTGGSDEKLFFGSGTQLSVL.

The CDR3 reads CASSETPDSLYGYTF. CDR3 sequence (DNA): TGTGCCAGCAGTGAAACCCCGGACAGCTTGTATGGCTACACCTTC. The chain uses TRBV6-1 and TRBJ1-2; TRBD1 might be the D (6 bases). The CDR3 consists of 15 residues. Looked up from germline, CDR1 is MNHNS and CDR2 is SASEGT. V was trimmed by 2 bases and J by 5 bases, leaving 15 bases between them.

CDR3 region: CASSSGLAEETQYF. The CDR3 DNA reads TGTGCCAGCAGTTCCGGACTAGCGGAAGAGACCCAGTACTTC. The gene calls are TRBV5-4 and TRBJ2-5; 10 nucleotides agree with TRBD2. The V and J ends lost 5 bases and 3 bases, in that order; junction bases with no gene match: 4. In germline, CDR1 is SGHNT, CDR2 YYREEE (reference sequence). CDR3 size: 14 residues.

The V gene is TRBV3-1 (or the pseudogene TRBV3-2), the J gene TRBJ2-2, with 12 bases matching TRBD2. V shed 2 bases, J shed 1 base, and the junction held 5 bases outside the gene matches. The CDR3 totals 18 residues. Germline CDR1 is LGHDT and CDR2 is YNNKEL (reference sequence). The DNA for the CDR3 is TGTGCCAGCAGCCAACTAGCGGGGGGGAAGATGAACACCGGGGAGCTGTTTTTT. As protein: CASSQLAGGKMNTGELFF.

V usage is TRBV19 and J usage is TRBJ1-2; D perhaps matches TRBD1 (5 bases). Germline CDR1 is LNHDA and CDR2 is SQIVND (reference sequence). This CDR3 contains 15 residues. The V end was cut by 5 bases, the J end by 4 bases, with 17 bases between. CDR3 sequence reads: CASSEQVWGGYGYTF. The CDR3 bases are TGTGCCAGTAGTGAACAGGTATGGGGCGGCTATGGCTACACCTTC.

The chain joins TRBV7-6 to TRBJ1-4; possible D gene TRBD1, 6 bases. The V end lost 5 bases, the J end lost 6 bases, and 22 bases lay between the germline ends. This CDR3 is 17 amino acids long. Germline V gene sequence: CDR1 SGHVS, CDR2 FNYEAQ. The CDR3 sequence is CASSQGLRFSGDEKLFF. Here the CDR3 DNA reads TGTGCCAGCAGCCAGGGGCTGAGGTTTAGTGGAGATGAAAAACTGTTTTTT.

This chain links TRBV6-2 or TRBV6-3 with TRBJ1-1; D is ambiguous. Germline V CDR1 and CDR2: MNHEY, SVGEGT. The CDR3 is made up of 13 amino acids. Trimming removed 4 bases from V and 1 base from J, with 7 bases in between. CDR3 nucleotides: TGTGCCAGCAGTTCCGCAGGGAACACTGAAGCTTTCTTT. Amino acids: CASSSAGNTEAFF.

V gene TRBV5-1 combines with J gene TRBJ2-7, with 11 nucleotides matching TRBD2. There are 15 residues in the CDR3. The trim removed 3 bases at V and 4 bases at J, leaving 6 bases unmatched. Per the germline V gene, CDR1 is SGHRS and CDR2 is YFSETQ. The CDR3 region is CASSSLAGALYEQYF. The CDR3 DNA reads TGCGCCAGCAGCTCACTAGCGGGGGCTTTATACGAGCAGTACTTC.

The rearrangement joins TRBV5-6 to TRBJ1-6; D gene ambiguous. V dropped 2 bases and J dropped 10 bases, with 25 bases sitting between them. Germline lookup yields CDR1 SGHDT and CDR2 YYEEEE. There are 18 residues in the CDR3. The CDR3 sequence is CASSLGPILRRRGSPLHF. CDR3 bases: TGTGCCAGCAGCTTAGGCCCAATTCTTCGGAGGAGAGGCTCACCCCTCCACTTT.

The CDR3 protein is CASSRTSGEQETQYF. The DNA for the CDR3 is TGTGCCAGCAGCCGGACTAGCGGGGAGCAAGAGACCCAGTACTTC. The chain has TRBV5-4 and TRBJ2-5, with TRBD2 matching 12 bases. This CDR3 contains 15 residues. In germline, CDR1 is SGHNT, CDR2 YYREEE (reference sequence). V lost 4 bases and J lost 2; bases outside the gene matches: 3. The variable domain in full, completed from reference TRBV5-4 and TRBJ2-5, reads ETGVTQSPTHLIKTRGQQVTLRCSSQSGHNTVSWYQQALGQGPQFIFQYYREEENGRGNFPPRFSGLQFPNYSSELNVNALELDDSALYLCASSRTSGEQETQYFGPGTRLLVL.

Many counts were recorded for this clone. The chain employs TRBV7-2 and TRBJ1-6; D not resolved. V was shortened by 4 bases and J by 7 bases, with 8 bases between the two germline ends. Germline CDR1 reads SGHTA; CDR2 reads FQGNSA. The CDR3 runs 13 residues. The CDR3 coding sequence is TGTGCCAGCAGCTCAACACCCAATTCACCCCTCCACTTT. Translating it yields CASSSTPNSPLHF.

The gene calls are TRBV28 and TRBJ2-3; 7 nucleotides agree with TRBD2. Germline V CDR1 and CDR2: MDHEN, SYDVKM. This CDR3 is 17 amino acids long. After removal of 6 bases from V and 1 base from J, the junction contained 13 bases not matched to a gene. In DNA, the CDR3 is TGTGCCAGCAGCAGCCTCTTACTAGCGAGAGGCACAGATACGCAGTATTTT. Amino acids: CASSSLLLARGTDTQYF.

The sample holds one count of this clone. One end of the junction varies from germline; a read error may be responsible. The rearrangement links TRBV18 to TRBJ2-2; D is perhaps TRBD1 (5 bases). Per the germline V gene, CDR1 is KGHSH and CDR2 is LQKENI. The CDR3 is made up of 15 amino acids. In DNA form, the CDR3 reads TGTGCCAGCCCACCGACTGACAGAAACACCGGGGAGCTGTTTTTT. Protein sequence: CASPPTDRNTGELFF.

The CDR3 sequence is CASSVRQGSSTYEQYF. DNA for the CDR3: TGTGCCAGCAGCGTAAGACAGGGTTCGAGTACCTACGAGCAGTACTTC. The chain uses TRBV7-9 and TRBJ2-7; the match to TRBD1 covers 7 bases. The junction had 12 bases not matched to a gene; V was cut back by 5 bases and J by 2 bases. This CDR3 has 16 amino acids. CDR1 is SEHNR and CDR2 is FQNEAQ in the germline V gene (reference sequence). The whole variable domain, filled in from reference TRBV7-9 and TRBJ2-7, reads DTGVSQNPRHKITKRGQNVTFRCDPISEHNRLYWYRQTLGQGPEFLTYFQNEAQLEKSRLLSDRFSAERPKGSFSTLEIQRTEQGDSAMYLCASSVRQGSSTYEQYFGPGTRLTVT.

J is TRBJ2-1 and V is TRBV27, with 7 bases aligning to TRBD1. The junction had 6 bases not matched to a gene; V was cut back by 5 bases and J by 8 bases. CDR3 length: 13 residues. CDR1 MNHEY and CDR2 SMNVEV come from the germline V gene (reference sequence). Here the CDR3 reads CASSRPTGDEQFF. DNA for the CDR3: TGTGCCAGCAGTCGACCTACAGGGGATGAGCAGTTCTTC.